This T cell receptor (beta chain) was recovered during a study of radiotherapy plus CTLA-4 blockade in lung cancer. Study-wide results and caveats: Blood-borne expansion of tumor-derived TCR clones followed radiotherapy plus ipilimumab.

Assay: immunoSEQ multiplex PCR; the TCRdb copy retains only in-frame clones and omits some. Here the sample spans 85,000 to 120,000 clones, approximately 81% being singletons. To note about this clone: As yet, its antigen is unknown.

There are 14 residues in the CDR3. Trimming removed 8 bases from V and 6 bases from J; junction bases left unmatched: 7. Germline V gene data show CDR1 as ENHRY and CDR2 as SYGVKD. With ipilimumab providing CTLA-4 blockade, focal radiation was administered to patients who had chemo-refractory metastatic non-small-cell lung cancer. The specimen comprised peripheral blood, sampled from a patient treated with radiotherapy plus ipilimumab. This sequence was found in a human donor with non-small cell lung cancer that progressed on radiotherapy plus ipilimumab. Some clones in this sample may be carry-over from other donors' samples. The V call is TRBV10-3, the J call TRBJ1-2, with 12 nucleotides matching TRBD1. The CDR3 is CAIGPGQGADGYTF. In DNA form, the CDR3 reads TGTGCCATCGGGCCGGGACAGGGGGCGGATGGCTACACCTTC.